This T cell receptor beta chain was profiled in a study of graft-versus-host responses after intestinal transplantation. CDR3 length: 14 residues. The J segment lost 9 bases and the V segment lost 3 bases, leaving 7 bases of the junction unmatched. The germline CDR1 and CDR2 sequences are SGHTA and FQGTGA. Assay used: immunoSEQ multiplex PCR; TCRdb lists only in-frame clones, some missing. The table lists some 12,000 clones, around 83% of them singletons. This receptor was identified in a human patient who received an intestinal transplant, so some T cells may come from the graft donor. The chain is built from TRBV7-3 and TRBJ2-1; 8 bases are shared with TRBD1. The sequenced sample was PBMCs, obtained approximately 120 days after transplant. The CDR3 protein is CASSLTGARVEQFF. The CDR3 DNA follows: TGTGCCAGCAGCTTGACAGGGGCGCGGGTTGAGCAGTTCTTC. The complete variable domain, with remaining parts taken from reference TRBV7-3 and TRBJ2-1, reads GAGVSQTPSNKVTEKGKYVELRCDPISGHTALYWYRQSLGQGPEFLIYFQGTGAADDSGLPNDRFFAVRPEGSVSTLKIQRTERGDSAVYLCASSLTGARVEQFFGPGTRLTVL.